The rows below give T cell receptor beta chains drawn from one sample of a study of blood T cells in healthy people across ages. TCRdb redid the calling of the 5' RACE reads with MiXCR, one entry per CDR3 protein. This repertoire shows about 620,000 distinct CDR3 sequences, about 50% found once; its top ten account for roughly 13%. Sequenced sample: blood. These receptors were obtained from an elderly woman in good health. The CDR3 runs from the conserved cysteine through the conserved F or W. The D gene is left open where the match is weak. For some rows the clone size is stated as once, few or many, or as a class when expanded; others skip it.

NA	TRBJ2-1	TRBV12-3/TRBV12-4	NA	CASSPTLEEQFF	TGTGCCAGCAGTCCTACCCTGGAGGAGCAGTTCTTC
TRBD2	TRBJ2-7	TRBV5-6	NA	CASSWGTSNEQYF	TGTGCCAGCAGCTGGGGGACTAGCAATGAGCAGTACTTC
NA	TRBJ1-2	TRBV2	NA	CASSEEAIYGYTF	TGTGCCAGCAGTGAGGAGGCTATCTATGGCTACACCTTC
NA	TRBJ2-7	TRBV12-3/TRBV12-4	NA	CASSNGQFYEQYF	TGTGCCAGCAGTAATGGACAGTTCTACGAGCAGTACTTC
TRBD1	TRBJ2-7	TRBV28	NA	CASSPRTGGAPGGIVEQYF	TGTGCCAGCAGTCCCCGGACAGGGGGCGCCCCAGGTGGTATTGTCGAGCAGTACTTC
TRBD2	TRBJ2-2	TRBV6-5	NA	CASSYSGTSGGKNTGELFF	TGTGCCAGCAGTTACTCCGGGACTAGCGGGGGAAAAAACACCGGGGAGCTGTTTTTT
TRBD2	TRBJ2-3	TRBV18	many	CASSPPLAGLSTDTQYF	TGTGCCAGCTCACCACCCCTAGCGGGTCTTAGCACAGATACGCAGTATTTT
NA	TRBJ1-2	TRBV5-1	NA	CASSLAADTYGYTF	TGCGCCAGCAGCTTGGCAGCAGACACCTATGGCTACACCTTC
NA	TRBJ2-3	TRBV21-1	once	CASPPPPGRLSTDTQYF	TGTGCCAGCCCCCCACCTCCGGGACGGCTTAGCACAGATACGCAGTATTTT
NA	TRBJ2-7	TRBV30	few	CAWSAQEGGEQYF	TGTGCCTGGAGCGCGCAGGAGGGTGGCGAGCAGTACTTC
TRBD2	TRBJ2-7	TRBV5-1	NA	CASSPTSGGAYEQYF	TGTGCCAGCTCGCCCACTAGCGGGGGGGCCTACGAGCAGTACTTC
NA	TRBJ2-4	TRBV12-3/TRBV12-4	few	CASSPWGIQGDGGRIQYF	TGTGCCAGCAGTCCGTGGGGAATCCAGGGAGATGGGGGGAGGATTCAGTACTTC
TRBD2	TRBJ2-7	TRBV10-3	many	CAISEGLAGGNEQYF	TGTGCCATCAGTGAGGGACTAGCGGGGGGGAACGAGCAGTACTTC
NA	TRBJ1-1	TRBV7-9	once	CASSPWTENTEAFF	TGTGCCAGCAGCCCCTGGACGGAGAACACTGAAGCTTTCTTT
TRBD2	TRBJ2-1	TRBV18	NA	CASSVVAGAYNEQFF	TGTGCCAGCTCAGTTGTAGCGGGGGCGTACAATGAGCAGTTCTTC
TRBD2	TRBJ2-3	TRBV10-3	NA	CAISRSGVGTDTQYF	TGTGCCATCAGCCGGAGCGGGGTCGGGACAGATACGCAGTATTTT
NA	TRBJ1-5	TRBV6-2/TRBV6-3	NA	CASSKDSPNQPQHF	TGTGCCAGCAGTAAAGACAGTCCTAATCAGCCCCAGCATTTT
TRBD1	TRBJ2-3	TRBV7-9	NA	CASTTGQGTDTQYF	TGTGCCAGCACCACTGGACAGGGGACAGATACGCAGTATTTT
TRBD2	TRBJ2-7	TRBV7-2	few	CASSVAGVKEQYF	TGTGCCAGCAGCGTAGCGGGAGTAAAGGAGCAGTACTTC
NA	TRBJ1-2	TRBV10-3	NA	CATRGGVRNYGYTF	TGTGCCACACGCGGGGGGGTCCGTAACTATGGCTACACCTTC
TRBD2	TRBJ2-3	TRBV28	NA	CASSLITPSGTQYF	TGTGCCAGCAGTCTAATCACCCCTAGCGGCACGCAGTATTTT
TRBD1	TRBJ1-1	TRBV6-5	many	CASSPDRDRTEAFF	TGTGCCAGCAGCCCCGACAGGGATCGGACTGAAGCTTTCTTT
NA	TRBJ1-2	TRBV7-2	few	CASSQGGWGYGYTF	TGTGCCAGCAGCCAAGGGGGTTGGGGCTATGGCTACACCTTC
NA	TRBJ1-1	TRBV2	many	CASRAGQNTEAFF	TGTGCCAGCAGAGCGGGCCAGAACACTGAAGCTTTCTTT
NA	TRBJ2-1	TRBV5-1	many	CASSLRAYNEQFF	TGCGCCAGCAGCCTTCGGGCCTACAATGAGCAGTTCTTC